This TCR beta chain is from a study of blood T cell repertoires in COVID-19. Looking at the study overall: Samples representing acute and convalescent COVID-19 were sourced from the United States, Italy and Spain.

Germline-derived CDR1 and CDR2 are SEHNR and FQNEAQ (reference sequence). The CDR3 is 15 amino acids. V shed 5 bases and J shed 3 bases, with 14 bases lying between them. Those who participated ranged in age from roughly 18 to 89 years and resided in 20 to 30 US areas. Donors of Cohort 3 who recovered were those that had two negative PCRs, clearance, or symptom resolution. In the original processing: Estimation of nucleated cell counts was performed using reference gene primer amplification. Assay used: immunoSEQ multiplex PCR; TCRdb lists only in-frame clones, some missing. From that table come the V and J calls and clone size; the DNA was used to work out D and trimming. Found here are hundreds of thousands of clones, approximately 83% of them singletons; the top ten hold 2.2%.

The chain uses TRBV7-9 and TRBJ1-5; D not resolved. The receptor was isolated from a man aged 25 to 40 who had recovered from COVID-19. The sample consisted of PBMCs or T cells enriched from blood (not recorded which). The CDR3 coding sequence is TGTGCCAGCAGCCTCGGAGAGGTTAACAATCAGCCCCAGCATTTT. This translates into CASSLGEVNNQPQHF.